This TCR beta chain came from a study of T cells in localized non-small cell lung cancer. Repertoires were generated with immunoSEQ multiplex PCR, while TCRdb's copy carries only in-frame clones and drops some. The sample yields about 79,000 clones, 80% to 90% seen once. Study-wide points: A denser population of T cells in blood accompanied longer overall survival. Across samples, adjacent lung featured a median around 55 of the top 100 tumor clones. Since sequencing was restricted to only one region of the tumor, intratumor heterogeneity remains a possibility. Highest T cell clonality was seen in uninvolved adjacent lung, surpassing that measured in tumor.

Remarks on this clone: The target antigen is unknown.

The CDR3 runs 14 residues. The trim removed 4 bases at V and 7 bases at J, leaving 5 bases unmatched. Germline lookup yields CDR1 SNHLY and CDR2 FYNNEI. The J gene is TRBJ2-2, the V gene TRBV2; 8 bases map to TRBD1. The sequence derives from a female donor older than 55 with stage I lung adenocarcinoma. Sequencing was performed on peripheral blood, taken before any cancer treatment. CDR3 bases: TGTGCCAGCAGTGCCGGACAGGGACACGGGGAGCTGTTTTTT. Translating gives CASSAGQGHGELFF.